The 8 T cell receptor beta chains listed next were all sequenced from one sample in a study of T cell responses to AZD1222 COVID-19 vaccine (TCRdb year 2021). The library came from the immunoSEQ multiplex PCR assay. TCRdb took this table from immuneACCESS and kept in-frame rearrangements with V and J called. Such tables lack part of the clones; where checked against another copy, unresolved V genes explain under half of the gap, and the rest is unexplained. This sample gives 150,000 or so clones in total; about 87% of them show up just once. The top ten constitute roughly 2.9% of the sample. Reading the label with the study, this specimen's time point is: baseline before first vaccination. The sample was peripheral blood, taken on day 0 of AZD1222 vaccination. The receptors were sampled from an adult in good health.

The CDR3 here is CASSLGGGYNEQFF. CDR3 nucleotides: TGTGCCAGCAGCTTAGGCGGGGGCTACAATGAGCAGTTCTTC. The V gene is TRBV11-2, the J gene TRBJ2-1; TRBD2 agrees at 7 bases. The CDR3 loop spans 14 amino acids. Trimming cost V 1 base and J 3 bases; bases outside gene matches: 0. The germline V gene has CDR1 SGHAT and CDR2 FQNNGV.

The chain joins TRBV2 to TRBJ2-7, with TRBD1 identical over 7 bases. J lost 5 bases, V lost 6 bases, and 7 bases had no gene match. This CDR3 contains 13 residues. Per the germline V gene, CDR1 is SNHLY and CDR2 is FYNNEI. CDR3 amino acids: CASRATGNHEQYF. The CDR3 DNA reads as TGTGCCAGCAGAGCGACAGGGAACCACGAGCAGTACTTC.

This chain links TRBV2 with TRBJ2-7; D remains ambiguous. Germline CDR1 SNHLY, CDR2 FYNNEI. The V gene lost 7 bases and the J gene lost 3 bases, with 4 bases spanning the gap. This CDR3 contains 10 residues. Written as DNA, the CDR3 is TGTGCCAGCAAACTCTACGAGCAGTACTTC. Translating gives CASKLYEQYF.

This CDR3 is CSVSTAVYNEQFF. DNA for the CDR3: TGCAGCGTTTCGACAGCGGTATACAATGAGCAGTTCTTC. This chain joins TRBV29-1 and TRBJ2-1; D assignment may be TRBD1 or TRBD2 (5 bases each). This CDR3 has 13 residues. Germline CDR1 and CDR2: SQVTM and ANQGSEA. The germline V and J ends were trimmed by 5 bases and 4 bases, with 12 bases remaining between them.

The rearrangement uses TRBV27 and TRBJ1-2; no definite D call. V was trimmed by 6 bases and J by 8 bases, leaving 13 bases between them. Per the germline V gene, CDR1 is MNHEY and CDR2 is SMNVEV (reference sequence). The CDR3 covers 12 residues. The CDR3: CASSPMGFGYTF. In DNA, the CDR3 is TGTGCCAGCAGCCCCATGGGGTTCGGCTACACCTTC.

CDR3 nucleotides: TGTGCCAGCTCACCTGCAGCCGAGCAGTACTTC. Encoded protein: CASSPAAEQYF. V gene TRBV18 combines with J gene TRBJ2-7; D uncertain. The length of the CDR3 is 11 residues. The V gene lost 3 bases and the J gene lost 6 bases, with 6 bases spanning the gap. Germline-derived CDR1 and CDR2 are KGHSH and LQKENI. Supplemented by reference TRBV18 and TRBJ2-7, the full variable domain reads NAGVMQNPRHLVRRRGQEARLRCSPMKGHSHVYWYRQLPEEGLKFMVYLQKENIIDESGMPKERFSAEFPKEGPSILRIQQVVRGDSAAYFCASSPAAEQYFGPGTRLTVT.

The chain recombines TRBV6-9 with TRBJ1-1, with D possibly matching TRBD1 (5 bases). In germline, CDR1 is MNHGY, CDR2 SVAAGI. The CDR3 sequence is 14 residues long. Trimming pared 4 bases from V and 3 bases from J, leaving 12 bases between. The CDR3 is CASSSRGFYTEAFF. As DNA, the CDR3 is TGTGCCAGCAGTTCCCGGGGGTTTTACACTGAAGCTTTCTTT.

The rearrangement uses TRBV6-6 and TRBJ2-1; TRBD1 matches at 8 bases. Germline V lookup: CDR1 MNHNY, CDR2 SVGAGI (reference sequence). V lost 6 bases, J lost 7 bases, and 8 bases stayed unmatched. This CDR3 spans 14 amino acids. The CDR3 nucleotides read TGTGCCAGCAGGCCAGGGGGCGTTCGGAATGAGCAGTTCTTC. It specifies CASRPGGVRNEQFF.